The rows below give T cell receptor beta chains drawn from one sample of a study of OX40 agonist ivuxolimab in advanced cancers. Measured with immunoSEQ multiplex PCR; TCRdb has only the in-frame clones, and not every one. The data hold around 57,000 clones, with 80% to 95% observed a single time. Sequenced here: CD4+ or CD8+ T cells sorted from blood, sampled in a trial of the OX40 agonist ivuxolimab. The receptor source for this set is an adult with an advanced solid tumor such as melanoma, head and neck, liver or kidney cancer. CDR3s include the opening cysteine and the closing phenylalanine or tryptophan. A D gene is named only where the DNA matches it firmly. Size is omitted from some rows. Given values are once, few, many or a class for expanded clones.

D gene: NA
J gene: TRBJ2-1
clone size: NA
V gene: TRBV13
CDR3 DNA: TGTGCCAGCAGCCTTACTAGGAGCTCCTACAATGAGCAGTTCTTC
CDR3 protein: CASSLTRSSYNEQFF

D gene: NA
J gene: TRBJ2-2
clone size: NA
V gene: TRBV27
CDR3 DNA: TGTGCCAGCAGTTTTTTCGACAGTCTCACCGGGGAGCCGTTTTTT
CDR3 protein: CASSFFDSLTGEPFF

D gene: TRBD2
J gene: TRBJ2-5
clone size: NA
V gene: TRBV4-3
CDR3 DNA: TGCGCCAGCAGCCAAACAATGGGACTAGGCGAGACCCAGTACTTC
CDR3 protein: CASSQTMGLGETQYF

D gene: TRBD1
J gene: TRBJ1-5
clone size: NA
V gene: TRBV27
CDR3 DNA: TGTGCCAGCAGTCCTACAGGGGGCGGGTGGTGGAAAAAGCCCCAGCATTTT
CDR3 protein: CASSPTGGGWWKKPQHF

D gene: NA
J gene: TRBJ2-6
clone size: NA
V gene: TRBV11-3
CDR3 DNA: TGTGCCAGCAGCTGTGTCTCTCGACAAAGTCGGGCCAACGTCCTGACTTTC
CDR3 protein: CASSCVSRQSRANVLTF

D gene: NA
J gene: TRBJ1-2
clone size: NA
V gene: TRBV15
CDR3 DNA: TGTGCCACCAGCAATGGGGCCGCTGACTATGGCTACACCTTC
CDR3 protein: CATSNGAADYGYTF

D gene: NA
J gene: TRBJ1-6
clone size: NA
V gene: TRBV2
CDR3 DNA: TGTGCCAGCAAGACGGAAAACAGAGGGTTGTCACCCCTCCACTTT
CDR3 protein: CASKTENRGLSPLHF

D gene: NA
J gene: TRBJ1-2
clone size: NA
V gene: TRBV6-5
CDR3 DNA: TGTGCCAGCAACCGGGGCGGGGGCTCGGGCTACACCTTC
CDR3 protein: CASNRGGGSGYTF

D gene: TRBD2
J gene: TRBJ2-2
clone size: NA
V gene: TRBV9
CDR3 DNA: TGTGCCAGCAGCGCTAAATCGGGACTAGGTGTCGGGGAGCTGTTTTTT
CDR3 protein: CASSAKSGLGVGELFF

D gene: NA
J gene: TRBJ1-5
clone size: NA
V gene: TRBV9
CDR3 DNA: TGTGCCAGCAGCGTAGGAAGTAGCAATCAGCCCCAGCATTTT
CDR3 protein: CASSVGSSNQPQHF

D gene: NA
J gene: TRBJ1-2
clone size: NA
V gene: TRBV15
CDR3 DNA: TGTGCCACCAGCAGAGATGCGGGTATCTATGGCTACACCTTC
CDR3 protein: CATSRDAGIYGYTF

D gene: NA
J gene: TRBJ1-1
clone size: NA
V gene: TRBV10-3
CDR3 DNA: TGTGCCAGCAGTGGGGTTTTCGAGAACACTGAAGCTTTCTTT
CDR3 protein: CASSGVFENTEAFF

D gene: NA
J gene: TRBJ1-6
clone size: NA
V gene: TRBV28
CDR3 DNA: TGTGCCAGCAGGAACTTCTCACCCCTCCACTTT
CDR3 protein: CASRNFSPLHF

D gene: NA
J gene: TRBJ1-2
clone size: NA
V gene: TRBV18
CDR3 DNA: TGTGCCAGCTCACCGGAAGGGAGCAGGGGCTACACCTTC
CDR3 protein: CASSPEGSRGYTF

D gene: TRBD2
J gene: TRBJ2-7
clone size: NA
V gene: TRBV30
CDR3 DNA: TGTGCCTGGAGCCCGGGGGGGGTCCGAGACGAGCAGTACTTC
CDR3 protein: CAWSPGGVRDEQYF

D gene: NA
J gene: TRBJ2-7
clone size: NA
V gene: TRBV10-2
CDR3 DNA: TGCGCCAGCAGTGATCTCTACGAGCAGTACTTC
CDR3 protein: CASSDLYEQYF

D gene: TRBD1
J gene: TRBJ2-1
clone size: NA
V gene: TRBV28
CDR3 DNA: TGTGCCAGCAGTACCAACCGGGACAGCTCCTACAATGAGCAGTTCTTC
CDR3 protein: CASSTNRDSSYNEQFF

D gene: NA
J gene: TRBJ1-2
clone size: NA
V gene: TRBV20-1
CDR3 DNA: TGCAGTGCTCCGGGTGGCTACACCTTC
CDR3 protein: CSAPGGYTF

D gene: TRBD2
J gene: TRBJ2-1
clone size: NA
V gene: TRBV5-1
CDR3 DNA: TGCGCCAGCAGCTGGACTAGCGGGACTAGGAATGAGCAGTTCTTC
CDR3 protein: CASSWTSGTRNEQFF

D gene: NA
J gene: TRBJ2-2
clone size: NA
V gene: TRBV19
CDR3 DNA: TGTGCCACGCTGGGCAGGACGAACACCGGGGAGCTGTTTTTT
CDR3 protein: CATLGRTNTGELFF

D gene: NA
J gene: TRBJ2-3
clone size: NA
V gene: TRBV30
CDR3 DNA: TGTGCCCTGGCCGGGGATACGCAGTATTTT
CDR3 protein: CALAGDTQYF

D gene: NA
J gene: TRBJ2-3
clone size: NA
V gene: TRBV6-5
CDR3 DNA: TGTGCCAGCAGTTACGGAGAGACTAGCACAGATACGCAGTATTTT
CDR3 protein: CASSYGETSTDTQYF

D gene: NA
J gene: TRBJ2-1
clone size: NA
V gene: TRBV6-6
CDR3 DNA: TGTGCCAGCAGTTACGGCGTCAATGAGCAGTTCTTC
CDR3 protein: CASSYGVNEQFF

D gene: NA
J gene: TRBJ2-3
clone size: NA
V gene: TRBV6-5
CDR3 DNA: TGTGCCAGCAGTTACTCTGGGGCTAGCGTGTATTTT
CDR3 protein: CASSYSGASVYF

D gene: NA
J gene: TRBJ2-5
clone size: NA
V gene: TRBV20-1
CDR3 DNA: TGCAGTGCCTCCCTGGGAGAGACCCAGTACTTC
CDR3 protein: CSASLGETQYF

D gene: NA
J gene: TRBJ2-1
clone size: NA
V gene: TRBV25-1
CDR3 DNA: TGTGCCAGCAGTGAGGTTGGCTCCTACAATGAGCAGTTCTTC
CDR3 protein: CASSEVGSYNEQFF

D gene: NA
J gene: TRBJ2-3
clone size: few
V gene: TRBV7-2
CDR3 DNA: TGTGCCAGCAGCCCAGAGACAGTAAAGCGTCAAGATACGCAGTATTTT
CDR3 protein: CASSPETVKRQDTQYF

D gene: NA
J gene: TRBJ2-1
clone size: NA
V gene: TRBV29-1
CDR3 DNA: TGCAGCGTAGTTAGGACGGGCCCCCACTACAATGAGCAGTTCTTC
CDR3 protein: CSVVRTGPHYNEQFF

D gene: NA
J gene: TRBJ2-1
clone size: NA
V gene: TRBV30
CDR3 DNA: TGTGCCTGGGGGGCCCAGTCCAATGAGCAGTTCTTC
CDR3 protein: CAWGAQSNEQFF

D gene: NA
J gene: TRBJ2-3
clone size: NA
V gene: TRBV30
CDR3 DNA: TGTGCCTGGACCGGGATTCTAAGCGGAAACACAGATACGCAGTATTTT
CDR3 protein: CAWTGILSGNTDTQYF

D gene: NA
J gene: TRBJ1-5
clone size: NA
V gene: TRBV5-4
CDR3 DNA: TGTGCCAGCAGCTTGAATGCAGGGTATAATCAGCCCCAGCATTTT
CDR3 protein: CASSLNAGYNQPQHF

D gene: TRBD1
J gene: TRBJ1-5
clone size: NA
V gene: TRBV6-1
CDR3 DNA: TGTGCCAGCAGCCAGGGGGGAAATAGGCAGCCCCAGCATTTT
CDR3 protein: CASSQGGNRQPQHF

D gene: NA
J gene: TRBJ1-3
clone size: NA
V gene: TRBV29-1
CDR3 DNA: TGCAGCGTTGCTTTTTCTGGAAACACCATATATTTT
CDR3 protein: CSVAFSGNTIYF

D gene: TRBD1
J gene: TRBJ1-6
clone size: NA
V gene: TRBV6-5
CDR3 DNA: TGTGCCAGCAGTCTACAGGGGTTGAATTCACCCCTCCACTTT
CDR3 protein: CASSLQGLNSPLHF

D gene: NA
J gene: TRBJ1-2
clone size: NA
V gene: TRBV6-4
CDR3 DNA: TGTGCCAGCAGTGATTCCGGGGCCAACTACACCTTC
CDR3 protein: CASSDSGANYTF

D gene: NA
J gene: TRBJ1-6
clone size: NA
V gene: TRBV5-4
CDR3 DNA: TGTGCCAGCAGCTTGGGACCGGATTCACCCCTCCACTTT
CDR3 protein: CASSLGPDSPLHF

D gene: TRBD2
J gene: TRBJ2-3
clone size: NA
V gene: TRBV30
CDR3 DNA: TGTGCCTGGAGTGTACTAGCGGGGTACCAAGATACGCAGTATTTT
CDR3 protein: CAWSVLAGYQDTQYF

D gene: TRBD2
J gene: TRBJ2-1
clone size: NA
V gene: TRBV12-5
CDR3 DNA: TGTGCTAGTGGTTTGGTACAAGGTAGCGGGAGTCTCTATGAGCAGTTCTTC
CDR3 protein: CASGLVQGSGSLYEQFF

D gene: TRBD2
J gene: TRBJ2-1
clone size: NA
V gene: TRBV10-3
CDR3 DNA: TGTGCCATCAGTTCCGGACTAGCGGGTGAGCAGTTCTTC
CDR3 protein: CAISSGLAGEQFF

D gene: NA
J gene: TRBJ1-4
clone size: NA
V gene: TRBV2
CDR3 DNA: TGTGCCAGCACTATACTGGGTGAAAAACTGTTTTTT
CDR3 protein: CASTILGEKLFF

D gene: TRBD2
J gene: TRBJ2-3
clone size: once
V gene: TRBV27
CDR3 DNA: TGTGCCAGCAGTTTAGGCCTGACTAGCGGGAGTTTTTCAGATACGCAGTATTTT
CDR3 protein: CASSLGLTSGSFSDTQYF